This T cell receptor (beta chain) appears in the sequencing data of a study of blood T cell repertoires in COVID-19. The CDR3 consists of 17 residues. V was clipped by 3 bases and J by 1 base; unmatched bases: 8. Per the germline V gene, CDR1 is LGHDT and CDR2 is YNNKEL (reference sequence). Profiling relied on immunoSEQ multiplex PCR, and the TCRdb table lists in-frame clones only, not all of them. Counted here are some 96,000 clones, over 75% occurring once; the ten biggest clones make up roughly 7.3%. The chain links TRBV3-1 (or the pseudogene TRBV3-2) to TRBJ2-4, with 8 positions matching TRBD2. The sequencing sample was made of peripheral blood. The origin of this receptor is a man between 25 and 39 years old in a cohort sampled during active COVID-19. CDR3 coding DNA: TGTGCCAGCAGCCAGGACGGGGGGGCCGTTGCCAAAAACATTCAGTACTTC. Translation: CASSQDGGAVAKNIQYF.